This is a list of T cell receptor beta chains from one sample in a study of OX40 agonist ivuxolimab in advanced cancers. Generated by immunoSEQ multiplex PCR, the TCRdb table keeps only in-frame clones and is missing some. The table lists approximately 74,000 clones, 85% to 95% of them singletons. Sequencing used CD4+ or CD8+ T cells sorted from blood, obtained in a trial of the OX40 agonist ivuxolimab. These receptors were obtained from an adult with an advanced solid tumor such as melanoma, head and neck, liver or kidney cancer. Both conserved end residues are part of each CDR3. The order of the fields is CDR3 length, V gene, clone size, J gene, D gene, CDR3 protein, CDR3 DNA. The D gene is left open where the match is weak. Rows may omit the clone size; those that give it use once, few, many or a size class.

16	TRBV11-3	-	TRBJ2-2	-	CASSQFSGSLTGELFF	TGTGCCAGCAGCCAGTTTAGCGGTTCCTTAACCGGGGAGCTGTTTTTT
15	TRBV27	-	TRBJ1-1	-	CASSTRGLGGTEAFF	TGTGCCAGCAGTACAAGGGGATTAGGGGGCACTGAAGCTTTCTTT
13	TRBV6-1	-	TRBJ1-2	-	CASRETGSYGYTF	TGTGCCAGCAGGGAGACAGGATCCTATGGCTACACCTTC
15	TRBV2	-	TRBJ2-3	TRBD1	CASRDRDRVLDTQYF	TGTGCCAGCAGAGACCGGGACAGGGTTTTGGATACGCAGTATTTT
14	TRBV9	-	TRBJ2-2	-	CASSAPLGRQELFF	TGTGCCAGCAGCGCCCCCCTGGGACGGCAGGAGCTGTTTTTT
14	TRBV9	-	TRBJ2-2	-	CASTWTAHPGELFF	TGTGCCAGCACGTGGACTGCCCACCCCGGGGAGCTGTTTTTT
14	TRBV5-1	-	TRBJ1-1	-	CASRPTTGGTEAFF	TGCGCCAGCAGGCCGACCACGGGGGGCACTGAAGCTTTCTTT
15	TRBV2	-	TRBJ2-7	TRBD1	CASSARDRGHYEQYF	TGTGCCAGCAGTGCAAGGGACAGGGGGCACTACGAGCAGTACTTC
16	TRBV6-1	-	TRBJ2-7	TRBD1	CASSELGTGGSYEQYF	TGTGCCAGCAGTGAATTGGGGACAGGGGGTTCCTACGAGCAGTACTTC
14	TRBV27	-	TRBJ2-7	TRBD2	CASSLSGGTYEQYF	TGTGCCAGCAGTTTAAGCGGGGGAACCTACGAGCAGTACTTC
14	TRBV7-8	-	TRBJ1-2	-	CASSPRRINYGYTF	TGTGCCAGCAGCCCTCGGAGAATCAACTATGGCTACACCTTC
13	TRBV30	once	TRBJ1-1	-	CAWMLTPNTEAFF	TGTGCCTGGATGCTCACTCCGAACACTGAAGCTTTCTTT
15	TRBV7-2	-	TRBJ1-2	-	CASSSSRTDVYGYTF	TGTGCCAGCAGCTCTAGCAGGACGGACGTATATGGCTACACCTTC
14	TRBV18	-	TRBJ2-7	-	CASSPARGDYEQYF	TGTGCCAGCTCACCAGCCAGGGGGGACTACGAGCAGTACTTC
16	TRBV7-3	-	TRBJ2-1	TRBD1	CASSSQGADDYNEQFF	TGTGCCAGCAGCTCCCAGGGGGCGGATGATTACAATGAGCAGTTCTTC
15	TRBV9	-	TRBJ2-2	TRBD2	CASSARLADTGELFF	TGTGCCAGCAGCGCTCGACTAGCGGACACCGGGGAGCTGTTTTTT
15	TRBV27	-	TRBJ2-7	TRBD2	CASSRTSGGSYEQYF	TGTGCCAGCTCCAGGACTAGCGGGGGGAGCTACGAGCAGTACTTC
15	TRBV5-6	-	TRBJ2-5	-	CASSHGGSTKETQYF	TGTGCCAGCAGCCACGGGGGCTCAACCAAGGAGACCCAGTACTTC
12	TRBV5-8	-	TRBJ2-1	-	CASNIIYNEQFF	TGTGCCAGCAACATTATCTACAATGAGCAGTTCTTC
14	TRBV9	-	TRBJ2-2	TRBD2	CASGLAGSTGELFF	TGTGCCAGCGGTCTAGCGGGGAGTACCGGGGAGCTGTTTTTT
13	TRBV2	-	TRBJ1-1	-	CASSEAPVAEAFF	TGTGCCAGCAGTGAAGCGCCCGTGGCTGAAGCTTTCTTT
12	TRBV9	-	TRBJ2-3	-	CASSRPPDTQYF	TGTGCCAGCAGCAGACCGCCTGATACGCAGTATTTT
14	TRBV5-4	once	TRBJ2-7	TRBD1	CASSLRAGGYEQYF	TGTGCCAGCAGCTTGAGGGCAGGGGGCTACGAGCAGTACTTC
14	TRBV19	-	TRBJ2-7	-	CASSISPRTYEQYF	TGTGCCAGTAGTATTTCCCCCAGAACCTACGAGCAGTACTTC
16	TRBV7-2	few	TRBJ1-6	-	CASSLAFSSSNSPLHF	TGTGCCAGCAGCTTAGCGTTTTCCAGTAGCAATTCACCCCTCCACTTT
19	TRBV15	-	TRBJ2-1	TRBD2	CATSRDMGLADPSYNEQFF	TGTGCCACCAGCAGAGACATGGGACTAGCGGATCCATCCTACAATGAGCAGTTCTTC
14	TRBV10-3	-	TRBJ1-5	TRBD1	CAISDLQGNQPQHF	TGTGCCATCAGTGACCTACAGGGGAATCAGCCCCAGCATTTT
13	TRBV5-4	-	TRBJ2-2	-	CASSSDGTGELFF	TGTGCCAGCAGCTCGGACGGGACCGGGGAGCTGTTTTTT
17	TRBV4-3	-	TRBJ2-7	-	CASSQDINLRGTYEQYF	TGCGCCAGCAGCCAAGATATAAATCTCAGGGGAACCTACGAGCAGTACTTC
14	TRBV30	once	TRBJ2-1	TRBD2	CAWATSGGYNEQFF	TGTGCCTGGGCAACTAGCGGAGGTTACAATGAGCAGTTCTTC
11	TRBV6-6	-	TRBJ2-3	-	CAGGDQDTQYF	TGTGCCGGAGGCGATCAAGATACGCAGTATTTT
12	TRBV7-2	-	TRBJ2-1	TRBD2	CASRGGLNEQFF	TGTGCCAGCCGGGGGGGTCTTAATGAGCAGTTCTTC
11	TRBV2	-	TRBJ2-5	-	CASLGGETQYF	TGTGCCAGCCTCGGAGGGGAGACCCAGTACTTC
20	TRBV11-3	-	TRBJ2-1	TRBD2	CASSLMASGRGFNSYNEQFF	TGTGCCAGCAGCTTGATGGCTAGCGGGAGGGGGTTTAATTCCTACAATGAGCAGTTCTTC
14	TRBV9	-	TRBJ1-5	TRBD1	CASSAGQGKQPQHF	TGTGCCAGCAGCGCAGGACAGGGTAAGCAGCCCCAGCATTTT
13	TRBV6-5	-	TRBJ1-1	-	CASSYRLGTEAFF	TGTGCCAGCAGTTACCGGCTCGGGACTGAAGCTTTCTTT
17	TRBV5-1	-	TRBJ2-1	-	CASSLVIVSGRVNEQFF	TGCGCCAGCAGCTTGGTTATCGTTAGTGGACGTGTCAATGAGCAGTTCTTC
14	TRBV7-9	-	TRBJ1-5	-	CASSVWDSNQPQHF	TGTGCCAGCAGCGTATGGGACAGCAATCAGCCCCAGCATTTT